This is a list of T cell receptor beta chains from one sample in a study of CD8+ T cells in alopecia areata. This table comes from immunoSEQ multiplex PCR, and its TCRdb copy is limited to in-frame clones, with some not included. The sample carries around 190,000 clones, more than 50% recorded once. Material: CD4+ T cells sorted from blood, obtained at week 24, from a patient treated with tofacitinib. All receptors come from a human donor with alopecia areata. The CDR3 runs from the conserved cysteine through the conserved F or W. D genes are given only for firm matches. Clone size, where shown, is once, few, many, or a class for clones that have expanded.

j_call clone_size d_call v_call cdr3_nt cdr3_aa
TRBJ2-7 NA NA TRBV5-1 TGCGCCAGCAGCTTGGAAACAGGGAGCTCCTACGAGCAGTACTTC CASSLETGSSYEQYF
TRBJ1-2 NA NA TRBV5-1 TGCGCCAGCAGCTTGGGGCAGGGAGACTATGGCTACACCTTC CASSLGQGDYGYTF
TRBJ1-5 NA TRBD1 TRBV6-5 TGTGCCAGCAGTTACTCGGGACAGCAAAATCAGCCCCAGCATTTT CASSYSGQQNQPQHF
TRBJ2-2 NA NA TRBV5-1 TGCGCCAGCAGCTCGACTAATTCACCAGCCGGGGAGCTGTTTTTT CASSSTNSPAGELFF
TRBJ2-3 once TRBD1 TRBV29-1 TGCAGCGGGACAGGGGATAACACAGATACGCAGTATTTT CSGTGDNTDTQYF
TRBJ2-7 NA TRBD2 TRBV7-2 TGTGCCAGCAGCTTTACCGGGACTAGCGGGGGCCCGTCCGAGCAGTACTTC CASSFTGTSGGPSEQYF
TRBJ2-6 NA NA TRBV7-2 TGTGCCAGCAGCTTAGAAGGCCTCGTTGGGGCCAACGTCCTGACTTTC CASSLEGLVGANVLTF
TRBJ2-2 once NA TRBV6-6 TGTGCCAGCAGTTACCCTCCGGGACCAGGTAGCGGGGAGCTGTTTTTT CASSYPPGPGSGELFF
TRBJ1-5 once TRBD1 TRBV19 TGTGCCAGTAGGGACAGGGGCATCTCTGATCAGCCCCAGCATTTT CASRDRGISDQPQHF
TRBJ2-5 NA NA TRBV30 TGTGCCTGGAGCTTATTACCAGAGACCCAGTACTTC CAWSLLPETQYF